The rows below give T cell receptor beta chains drawn from one sample of a study of identical twins. A single record per CDR3 protein comes from TCRdb applying MiXCR to the 5' RACE reads. This sample yields 1.5 million to 2 million distinct CDR3 sequences, of which less than 40% are seen a single time; about 0.25% belongs to the top ten. Sequenced sample: cord blood. The receptor source for this set is a newborn girl in good health. The CDR3 runs from the conserved cysteine through the conserved F or W. The D gene is left open where the match is weak. Only some rows state a clone size, as once, few, many or a class for expanded clones.

v_call: TRBV29-1; clone_size: many; j_call: TRBJ2-1; d_call: -; cdr3_length: 11; cdr3_aa: CSVDNYNEQFF; cdr3_nt: TGCAGCGTTGACAACTACAATGAGCAGTTCTTC
v_call: TRBV28; clone_size: few; j_call: TRBJ2-2; d_call: -; cdr3_length: 12; cdr3_aa: CASSASSGELFF; cdr3_nt: TGTGCCAGCAGTGCCTCTTCCGGGGAGCTGTTTTTT
v_call: TRBV14; clone_size: many; j_call: TRBJ1-2; d_call: -; cdr3_length: 13; cdr3_aa: CASSLHANYGYTF; cdr3_nt: TGTGCCAGCAGCCTACACGCTAACTATGGCTACACCTTC
v_call: TRBV19; clone_size: -; j_call: TRBJ1-1; d_call: TRBD1; cdr3_length: 17; cdr3_aa: CASKYRSGGARNTEAFF; cdr3_nt: TGTGCCAGTAAGTACCGCTCAGGGGGCGCCCGGAACACTGAAGCTTTCTTT
v_call: TRBV6-6; clone_size: -; j_call: TRBJ2-7; d_call: -; cdr3_length: 11; cdr3_aa: CASSPQVGQYF; cdr3_nt: TGTGCCAGCAGTCCTCAGGTCGGACAGTACTTC
v_call: TRBV7-8; clone_size: -; j_call: TRBJ2-7; d_call: -; cdr3_length: 12; cdr3_aa: CASSTDTYEQYF; cdr3_nt: TGTGCCAGCAGCACCGACACCTACGAGCAGTACTTC
v_call: TRBV20-1; clone_size: few; j_call: TRBJ2-2; d_call: TRBD2; cdr3_length: 15; cdr3_aa: CSAPGTSGNTGELFF; cdr3_nt: TGCAGTGCTCCTGGGACTAGCGGGAACACCGGGGAGCTGTTTTTT
v_call: TRBV4-1; clone_size: -; j_call: TRBJ2-7; d_call: TRBD2; cdr3_length: 18; cdr3_aa: CASSQDRERIAGSYEQYF; cdr3_nt: TGCGCCAGCAGCCAAGATAGAGAAAGAATAGCGGGGTCGTACGAGCAGTACTTC
v_call: TRBV20-1; clone_size: -; j_call: TRBJ2-1; d_call: -; cdr3_length: 15; cdr3_aa: CSARDGERPYNEQFF; cdr3_nt: TGCAGTGCTAGAGATGGCGAGCGCCCCTACAATGAGCAGTTCTTC
v_call: TRBV10-3; clone_size: -; j_call: TRBJ2-5; d_call: TRBD2; cdr3_length: 12; cdr3_aa: CAISESGRVEYF; cdr3_nt: TGTGCCATCAGTGAGTCGGGGAGGGTTGAGTACTTC
v_call: TRBV21-1; clone_size: few; j_call: TRBJ2-3; d_call: -; cdr3_length: 17; cdr3_aa: CASSKGRGGGPTDTQYF; cdr3_nt: TGTGCCAGCAGCAAAGGTAGAGGCGGAGGGCCCACAGATACGCAGTATTTT
v_call: TRBV5-1; clone_size: -; j_call: TRBJ2-3; d_call: TRBD1; cdr3_length: 16; cdr3_aa: CASSSQGQVTADTQYF; cdr3_nt: TGCGCCAGCAGCTCCCAGGGACAGGTAACGGCAGATACGCAGTATTTT
v_call: TRBV7-2; clone_size: many; j_call: TRBJ2-3; d_call: -; cdr3_length: 14; cdr3_aa: CASSFGTPTDTQYF; cdr3_nt: TGTGCCAGCAGCTTCGGGACTCCCACAGATACGCAGTATTTT
v_call: TRBV30; clone_size: -; j_call: TRBJ2-7; d_call: -; cdr3_length: 10; cdr3_aa: CAWGYNEQYF; cdr3_nt: TGTGCCTGGGGTTACAATGAGCAGTACTTC
v_call: TRBV5-4; clone_size: few; j_call: TRBJ2-5; d_call: -; cdr3_length: 12; cdr3_aa: CASSLDTQTQYF; cdr3_nt: TGTGCCAGCAGCTTGGATACGCAGACCCAGTACTTC
v_call: TRBV9; clone_size: -; j_call: TRBJ2-2; d_call: -; cdr3_length: 14; cdr3_aa: CASSVGRNTGELFF; cdr3_nt: TGTGCCAGCAGCGTAGGGAGGAACACCGGGGAGCTGTTTTTT
v_call: TRBV20-1; clone_size: few; j_call: TRBJ1-1; d_call: -; cdr3_length: 13; cdr3_aa: CSAPRGRDTEAFF; cdr3_nt: TGCAGTGCTCCCCGGGGGAGGGACACTGAAGCTTTCTTT
v_call: TRBV20-1; clone_size: few; j_call: TRBJ2-7; d_call: TRBD1; cdr3_length: 13; cdr3_aa: CSAGHRGLYEQYF; cdr3_nt: TGCAGTGCTGGGCACAGGGGGCTGTACGAGCAGTACTTC
v_call: TRBV9; clone_size: -; j_call: TRBJ2-5; d_call: -; cdr3_length: 14; cdr3_aa: CASSVGATQETQYF; cdr3_nt: TGTGCCAGCAGCGTAGGAGCGACCCAAGAGACCCAGTACTTC
v_call: TRBV6-2/TRBV6-3; clone_size: -; j_call: TRBJ2-7; d_call: -; cdr3_length: 17; cdr3_aa: CASSYSLSSVESYEQYF; cdr3_nt: TGTGCCAGCAGTTACTCCCTATCCAGCGTTGAGAGCTACGAGCAGTACTTC
v_call: TRBV5-1; clone_size: -; j_call: TRBJ2-5; d_call: -; cdr3_length: 14; cdr3_aa: CASSQYRVQETQYF; cdr3_nt: TGCGCCAGCAGCCAGTACAGGGTTCAAGAGACCCAGTACTTC
v_call: TRBV20-1; clone_size: few; j_call: TRBJ1-4; d_call: -; cdr3_length: 14; cdr3_aa: CSACGSGYGEKLFF; cdr3_nt: TGCAGTGCTTGCGGATCAGGGTACGGGGAAAAACTGTTTTTT
v_call: TRBV18; clone_size: few; j_call: TRBJ1-4; d_call: TRBD1; cdr3_length: 16; cdr3_aa: CASSPDRAGTNEKLFF; cdr3_nt: TGTGCCAGCTCACCGGACAGGGCCGGCACTAATGAAAAACTGTTTTTT
v_call: TRBV20-1; clone_size: few; j_call: TRBJ2-5; d_call: TRBD2; cdr3_length: 14; cdr3_aa: CSARGASGRETQYF; cdr3_nt: TGCAGTGCTAGAGGGGCTAGCGGGAGGGAGACCCAGTACTTC
v_call: TRBV6-1; clone_size: -; j_call: TRBJ1-1; d_call: TRBD1; cdr3_length: 14; cdr3_aa: CARSQGMGDTEAFF; cdr3_nt: TGTGCCAGGTCACAGGGGATGGGGGACACTGAAGCTTTCTTT
v_call: TRBV12-5; clone_size: many; j_call: TRBJ2-3; d_call: TRBD2; cdr3_length: 16; cdr3_aa: CASGPPGTRNPDTQYF; cdr3_nt: TGTGCTAGTGGTCCCCCCGGGACTAGGAATCCAGATACGCAGTATTTT
v_call: TRBV5-1; clone_size: -; j_call: TRBJ2-1; d_call: TRBD2; cdr3_length: 17; cdr3_aa: CASSRRGGVHFYNEQFF; cdr3_nt: TGCGCCAGCAGCCGGAGGGGAGGGGTCCACTTTTACAATGAGCAGTTCTTC
v_call: TRBV20-1; clone_size: -; j_call: TRBJ2-7; d_call: TRBD2; cdr3_length: 15; cdr3_aa: CSARGGTRGLGEQYF; cdr3_nt: TGCAGTGCTAGAGGTGGGACTAGGGGGTTGGGGGAGCAGTACTTC
v_call: TRBV29-1; clone_size: -; j_call: TRBJ2-1; d_call: -; cdr3_length: 12; cdr3_aa: CSVDLGHNERFF; cdr3_nt: TGCAGCGTTGATTTGGGTCACAATGAGCGGTTCTTC
v_call: TRBV28; clone_size: many; j_call: TRBJ2-1; d_call: -; cdr3_length: 15; cdr3_aa: CASSFRSPGLGEQFF; cdr3_nt: TGTGCCAGCAGTTTTAGGTCACCTGGGCTTGGTGAGCAGTTCTTC
v_call: TRBV4-2; clone_size: many; j_call: TRBJ1-2; d_call: -; cdr3_length: 12; cdr3_aa: CASSPDFYGYTF; cdr3_nt: TGTGCCAGCAGCCCCGACTTCTATGGCTACACCTTC
v_call: TRBV2; clone_size: -; j_call: TRBJ1-1; d_call: -; cdr3_length: 15; cdr3_aa: CASSDRGGSETEAFF; cdr3_nt: TGTGCCAGCAGTGACAGGGGAGGGTCGGAGACTGAAGCTTTCTTT
v_call: TRBV2; clone_size: -; j_call: TRBJ2-4; d_call: -; cdr3_length: 14; cdr3_aa: CASSEAGLTNIQYF; cdr3_nt: TGTGCCAGCAGTGAAGCAGGTCTAACGAACATTCAGTACTTC
v_call: TRBV6-2/TRBV6-3; clone_size: few; j_call: TRBJ2-1; d_call: TRBD2; cdr3_length: 15; cdr3_aa: CASSYGVLAGDEQFF; cdr3_nt: TGTGCCAGCAGTTACGGCGTTCTAGCGGGGGACGAGCAGTTCTTC
v_call: TRBV4-1; clone_size: few; j_call: TRBJ1-2; d_call: -; cdr3_length: 14; cdr3_aa: CASSQEAGRYGYTF; cdr3_nt: TGCGCCAGCAGCCAAGAAGCGGGACGCTATGGCTACACCTTC
v_call: TRBV7-8; clone_size: -; j_call: TRBJ1-6; d_call: TRBD1; cdr3_length: 16; cdr3_aa: CASSQDRGLNNSPLHF; cdr3_nt: TGTGCCAGCAGCCAGGACAGGGGGCTAAATAATTCACCCCTCCACTTT
v_call: TRBV7-9; clone_size: -; j_call: TRBJ2-1; d_call: TRBD2; cdr3_length: 20; cdr3_aa: CASSLERRAGRASVWNEQFF; cdr3_nt: TGTGCCAGCAGCTTGGAGCGGCGCGCCGGGAGGGCCAGTGTCTGGAATGAGCAGTTCTTC
v_call: TRBV9; clone_size: -; j_call: TRBJ2-3; d_call: -; cdr3_length: 12; cdr3_aa: CAGSVERDTQYF; cdr3_nt: TGTGCCGGCAGCGTAGAACGGGATACGCAGTATTTT
v_call: TRBV5-1; clone_size: many; j_call: TRBJ2-3; d_call: -; cdr3_length: 12; cdr3_aa: CASSFKGDTQYF; cdr3_nt: TGCGCCAGCAGCTTTAAGGGAGATACGCAGTATTTT
v_call: TRBV11-2; clone_size: few; j_call: TRBJ1-2; d_call: -; cdr3_length: 15; cdr3_aa: CASSLVVSTSYGYTF; cdr3_nt: TGTGCCAGCAGCTTAGTAGTCTCGACCTCCTATGGCTACACCTTC
v_call: TRBV28; clone_size: few; j_call: TRBJ1-2; d_call: -; cdr3_length: 14; cdr3_aa: CASSLYRQNYGYTF; cdr3_nt: TGTGCCAGCAGTTTATACAGGCAGAACTATGGCTACACCTTC